Following are 7 T cell receptor beta chains from one sample sequenced in a study of T cell clonality in common variable immunodeficiency. Some clones are missing from TCRdb's copy, which holds only in-frame ones; the method was immunoSEQ multiplex PCR. The data show about 42,000 clones, with none appearing a single time. Sequenced: peripheral blood mononuclear cells. These receptors were taken from a person aged 18 to 69 in good health.

This clone was counted many times. Sequencing ends 3 residues short of the CDR3 end; the germline J gene provides the rest. The genes are TRBV20-1 and TRBJ2-1, with D possibly being TRBD1 (5 bases). With 6 bases removed from V and 3 bases from J, the gap between germline ends came to 15 bases. The germline gives CDR1 DFQATT, CDR2 SNEGSKA (reference sequence). The CDR3 is made up of 14 amino acids. Incomplete CDR3 DNA: TGCAGTGCACCGGAGACAGCTAACTACAATGAG. Its protein product is CSAPETANYNE. The CDR3 in its entirety is CSAPETANYNEQFF.

This clone has ten or more counts. The CDR3 goes on 3 residues after the read ends, and that part is filled in from the germline J gene. The chain couples TRBV2 to TRBJ1-4, with 7 positions matching TRBD1. Germline-derived CDR1 and CDR2 are SNHLY and FYNNEI. J lost 4 bases, V lost 5 bases, and 4 bases had no gene match. The CDR3 has 14 residues. The covered CDR3 bases are TGTGCCAGCAGTTCGGACAGGCTTAATGAAAAA. Translating gives CASSSDRLNEK. Given in full, the CDR3 is CASSSDRLNEKLFF. The variable domain in full, with the rest retrieved from reference TRBV2 and TRBJ1-4, is EPEVTQTPSHQVTQMGQEVILRCVPISNHLYFYWYRQILGQKVEFLVSFYNNEISEKSEIFDDQFSVERPDGSNFTLKIRSTKLEDSAMYFCASSSDRLNEKLFFGSGTQLSVL.

There are many counts of this clone. One end of the junction fails to match germline, which may point to a read error. The read terminates 3 residues before the CDR3 end, so the remaining end is supplied by the germline J gene. V and J are TRBV11-2 and TRBJ2-7; 11 bases match TRBD2. There are 15 residues in the CDR3. From germline, CDR1 is SGHAT and CDR2 FQNNGV. CDR3 region: CASSGSGRASSEQYF. The sequenced part of the CDR3 DNA is TGTGCCAGCAGCGGTAGCGGGAGGGCCTCCTCCGAG.

Ten or more counts support this clone. The CDR3 end falls 3 residues outside the read, so it is completed with the germline J gene. The chain couples TRBV20-1 to TRBJ2-7; D is possibly TRBD1 (5 bases). Trimming left V 4 bases short and J 3 bases short, with 13 bases between. The CDR3 has 13 residues. Germline CDR1 and CDR2: DFQATT and SNEGSKA (reference sequence). The CDR3 sequence is CSANKGFSYEQYF. Incomplete CDR3 DNA: TGCAGTGCTAACAAGGGGTTTAGCTACGAG.

This clone has at least ten counts. Sequencing ends 3 residues short of the CDR3 end; the germline J gene provides the rest. The gene calls are TRBV20-1 and TRBJ2-6, with D perhaps matching TRBD2 (5 bases). CDR1 DFQATT and CDR2 SNEGSKA come from the germline V gene (reference sequence). Trimming removed 5 bases from V and 8 bases from J, with 19 bases in between. The CDR3 spans 15 residues. Incomplete CDR3 DNA: TGCAGTGCTCCCCCCCGGGCAGCGGTATCCAACGTC. Residues: CSAPPRAAVSNV. The CDR3, in full, reads CSAPPRAAVSNVLTF.

This clone was seen a handful of times. The CDR3 goes on 3 residues after the read ends, and that part is filled in from the germline J gene. The chain carries TRBV5-1 and TRBJ2-5, with 13 bases fitting TRBD2. V shed 0 bases, J shed 5 bases, and the junction held 10 bases outside the gene matches. The germline CDR1 and CDR2 sequences are SGHRS and YFSETQ. This CDR3 is 18 amino acids long. The sequenced CDR3 bases are TGCGCCAGCAGCTTGGGGGGACTAGCGGGACACTCCAGGGAGACC. Translated, it gives CASSLGGLAGHSRET. The whole CDR3 sequence reads CASSLGGLAGHSRETQYF.

This clone has a count of ten or more. Coverage ceases 3 residues before the CDR3 finishes, and the germline J gene fills in the end. The identical CDR3 is also encoded by other nucleotide sequences in the sample. The chain is built from TRBV2 and TRBJ2-1; 8 nucleotides match TRBD1. The CDR3 has 13 residues. Germline V CDR1 and CDR2: SNHLY, FYNNEI. V was pared by 7 bases and J by 8 bases, with 7 bases of the junction left unmatched. The sequenced CDR3 bases are TGTGCCAGCACCCACCCGGACAGGGATGAG. Amino acids: CASTHPDRDE. The full CDR3 reads CASTHPDRDEQFF. The full variable domain, its missing parts supplied by reference TRBV2 and TRBJ2-1, is EPEVTQTPSHQVTQMGQEVILRCVPISNHLYFYWYRQILGQKVEFLVSFYNNEISEKSEIFDDQFSVERPDGSNFTLKIRSTKLEDSAMYFCASTHPDRDEQFFGPGTRLTVL.